The TCR beta chain under discussion was sequenced for a study of OX40 agonist ivuxolimab in advanced cancers. As for the study in general: The diagnoses of dose-escalation patients were hepatocellular carcinoma, melanoma, renal cell or head and neck cancer.

Findings and caveats of the study: Average numbers of expanded clones were greater in CD8+ T cells than in CD4+.

The table came from immunoSEQ multiplex PCR; TCRdb's copy has only in-frame clones and leaves some out. The sample consists of fewer than 95,000 clones, approximately 85% of them appearing once. CDR3 length: 16 residues. The germline V gene has CDR1 MNHEY and CDR2 SVGAGI. V lost 2 bases, J lost 0 bases, and 11 bases lay in between. In regard to this clone: Its target is unknown.

This material consisted of CD4+ or CD8+ T cells sorted from blood, taken in a trial of the OX40 agonist ivuxolimab. This sequence was found in an adult with an advanced solid tumor such as melanoma, head and neck, liver or kidney cancer. The genes are TRBV6-5 and TRBJ1-3; D remains ambiguous. The CDR3: CASSYGRTSSGNTIYF. CDR3 DNA: TGTGCCAGCAGTTACGGGCGCACGTCCTCTGGAAACACCATATATTTT.